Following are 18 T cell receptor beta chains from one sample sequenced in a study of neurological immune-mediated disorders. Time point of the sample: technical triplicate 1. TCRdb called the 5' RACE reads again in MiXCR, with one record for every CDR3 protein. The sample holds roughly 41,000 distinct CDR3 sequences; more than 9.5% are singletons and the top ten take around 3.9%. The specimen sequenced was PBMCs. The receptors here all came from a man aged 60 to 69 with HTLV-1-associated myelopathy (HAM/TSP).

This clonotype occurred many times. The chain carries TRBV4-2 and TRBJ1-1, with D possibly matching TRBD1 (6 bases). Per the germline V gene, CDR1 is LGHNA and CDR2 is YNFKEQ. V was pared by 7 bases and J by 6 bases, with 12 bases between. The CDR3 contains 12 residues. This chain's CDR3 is CASTLNRAEAFF. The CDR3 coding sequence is TGTGCCAGCACATTAAACAGGGCTGAAGCTTTCTTT.

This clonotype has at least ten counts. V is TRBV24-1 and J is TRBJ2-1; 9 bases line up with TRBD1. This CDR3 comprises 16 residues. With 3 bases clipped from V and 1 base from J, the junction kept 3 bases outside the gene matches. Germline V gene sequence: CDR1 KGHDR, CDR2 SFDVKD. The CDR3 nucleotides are TGTGCCACCAGTGATCTGGGGACAGGGTCCTACAATGAGCAGTTCTTC. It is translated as CATSDLGTGSYNEQFF.

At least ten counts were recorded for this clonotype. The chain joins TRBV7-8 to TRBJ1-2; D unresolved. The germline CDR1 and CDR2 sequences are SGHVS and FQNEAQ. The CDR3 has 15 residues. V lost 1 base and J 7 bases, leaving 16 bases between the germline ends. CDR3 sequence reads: CASSLVQTDPGGYTF. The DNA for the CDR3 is TGTGCCAGCAGCTTAGTCCAGACCGATCCAGGTGGCTACACCTTC.

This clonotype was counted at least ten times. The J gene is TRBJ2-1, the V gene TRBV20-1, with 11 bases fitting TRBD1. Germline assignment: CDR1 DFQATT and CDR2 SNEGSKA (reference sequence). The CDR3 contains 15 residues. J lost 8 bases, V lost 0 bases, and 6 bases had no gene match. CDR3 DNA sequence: TGCAGTGCTAGAGAAAGGACAGGGGGCGAGGATGAGCAGTTCTTC. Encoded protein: CSARERTGGEDEQFF.

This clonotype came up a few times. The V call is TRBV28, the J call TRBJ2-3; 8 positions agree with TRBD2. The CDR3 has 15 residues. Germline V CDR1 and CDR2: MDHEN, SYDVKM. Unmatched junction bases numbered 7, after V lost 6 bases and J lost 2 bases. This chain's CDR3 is CASRPAGANTDTQYF. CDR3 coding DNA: TGTGCCAGCAGGCCAGCGGGAGCAAACACAGATACGCAGTATTTT.

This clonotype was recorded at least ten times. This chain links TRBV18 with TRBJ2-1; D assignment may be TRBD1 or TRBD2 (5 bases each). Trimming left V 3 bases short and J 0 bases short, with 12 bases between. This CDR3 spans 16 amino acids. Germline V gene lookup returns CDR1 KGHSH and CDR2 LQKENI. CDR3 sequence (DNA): TGTGCCAGCTCACCGCCCGGGACCCGCTCCTACAATGAGCAGTTCTTC. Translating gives CASSPPGTRSYNEQFF.

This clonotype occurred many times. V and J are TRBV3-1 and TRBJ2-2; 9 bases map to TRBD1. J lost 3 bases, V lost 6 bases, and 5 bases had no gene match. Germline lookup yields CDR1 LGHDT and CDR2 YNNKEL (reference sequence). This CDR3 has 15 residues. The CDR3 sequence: CASRGQGRDTGELFF. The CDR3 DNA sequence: TGTGCCAGCAGGGGACAGGGTCGTGACACCGGGGAGCTGTTTTTT.

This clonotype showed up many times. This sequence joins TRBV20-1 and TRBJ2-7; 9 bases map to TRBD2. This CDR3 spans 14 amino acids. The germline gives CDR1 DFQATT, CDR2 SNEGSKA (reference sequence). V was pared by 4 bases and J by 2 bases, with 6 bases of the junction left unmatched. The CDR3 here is CSAKRGALPYEQYF. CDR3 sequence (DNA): TGCAGTGCTAAGCGGGGGGCTCTCCCCTACGAGCAGTACTTC.

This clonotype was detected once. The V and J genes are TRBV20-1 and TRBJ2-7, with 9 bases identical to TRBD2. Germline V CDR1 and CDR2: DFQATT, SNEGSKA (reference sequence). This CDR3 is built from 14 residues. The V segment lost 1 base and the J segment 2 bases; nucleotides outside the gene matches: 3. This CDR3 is CSARAPSGAYEQYF. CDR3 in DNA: TGCAGTGCTAGAGCCCCTAGCGGGGCCTACGAGCAGTACTTC.

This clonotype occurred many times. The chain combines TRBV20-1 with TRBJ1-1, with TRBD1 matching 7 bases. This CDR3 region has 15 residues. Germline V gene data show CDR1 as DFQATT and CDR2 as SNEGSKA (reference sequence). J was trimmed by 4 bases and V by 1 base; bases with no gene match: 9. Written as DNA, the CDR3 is TGCAGTGCTAGAGCCCCTGGGTCAGGGGGCACTGAAGCTTTCTTT. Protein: CSARAPGSGGTEAFF.

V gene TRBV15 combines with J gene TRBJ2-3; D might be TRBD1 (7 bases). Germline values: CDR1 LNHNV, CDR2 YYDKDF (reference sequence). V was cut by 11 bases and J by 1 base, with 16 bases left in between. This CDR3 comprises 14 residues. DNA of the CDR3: TGTGCCGCAGGAGGGGGCGCGGGCACAGATACGCAGTATTTT. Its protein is CAAGGGAGTDTQYF.

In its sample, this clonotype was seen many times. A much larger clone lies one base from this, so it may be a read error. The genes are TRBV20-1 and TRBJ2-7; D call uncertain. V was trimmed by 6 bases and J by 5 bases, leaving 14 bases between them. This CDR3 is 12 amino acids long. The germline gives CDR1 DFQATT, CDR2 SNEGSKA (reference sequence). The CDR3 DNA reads TGCAGTGCGGGGATAGATCGGCACGAGCAGTACTTC. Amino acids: CSAGIDRHEQYF.

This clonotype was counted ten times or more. The CDR3 sequence: CSAPRTDDYGYTF. The CDR3 DNA follows: TGCAGTGCTCCCCGGACAGACGACTATGGCTACACCTTC. The chain is built from TRBV20-1 and TRBJ1-2, with a possible D match to TRBD1 (6 bases). This CDR3 has 13 residues. Germline V gene sequence: CDR1 DFQATT, CDR2 SNEGSKA (reference sequence). Trimming left V 5 bases short and J 3 bases short, with 13 bases between.

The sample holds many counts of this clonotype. The CDR3 loop is CASSLARGHEQYF. CDR3 nucleotide sequence: TGCGCCAGCAGCTTGGCCCGGGGCCACGAGCAGTACTTC. The chain uses TRBV5-1 and TRBJ2-7, with D possibly called TRBD1 or TRBD2 (5 bases each). Trimming left V 0 bases short and J 5 bases short, with 9 bases between. CDR1 is SGHRS, CDR2 YFSETQ, per germline. The CDR3 contains 13 residues.

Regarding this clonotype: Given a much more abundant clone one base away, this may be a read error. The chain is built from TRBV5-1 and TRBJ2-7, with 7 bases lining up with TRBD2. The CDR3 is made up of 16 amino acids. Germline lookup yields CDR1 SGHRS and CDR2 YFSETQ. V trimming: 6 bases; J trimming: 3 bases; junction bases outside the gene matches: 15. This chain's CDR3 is CASTQNTWASGYEQYF. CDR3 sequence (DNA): TGCGCCAGCACCCAGAATACATGGGCTAGCGGCTACGAGCAGTACTTC.

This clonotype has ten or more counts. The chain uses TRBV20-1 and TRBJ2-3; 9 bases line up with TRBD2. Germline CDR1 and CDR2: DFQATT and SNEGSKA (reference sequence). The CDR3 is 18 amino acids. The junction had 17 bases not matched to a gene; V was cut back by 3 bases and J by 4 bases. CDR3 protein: CSASPDGGRANFPDTQYF. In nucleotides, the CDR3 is TGCAGTGCTAGCCCTGACGGCGGGAGGGCCAACTTTCCAGATACGCAGTATTTT.

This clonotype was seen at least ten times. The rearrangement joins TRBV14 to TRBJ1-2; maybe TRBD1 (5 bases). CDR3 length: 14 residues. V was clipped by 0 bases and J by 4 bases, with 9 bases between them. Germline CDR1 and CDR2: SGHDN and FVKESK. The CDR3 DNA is TGTGCCAGCAGCCAAGATTACGGGACCTATGGCTACACCTTC. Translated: CASSQDYGTYGYTF.

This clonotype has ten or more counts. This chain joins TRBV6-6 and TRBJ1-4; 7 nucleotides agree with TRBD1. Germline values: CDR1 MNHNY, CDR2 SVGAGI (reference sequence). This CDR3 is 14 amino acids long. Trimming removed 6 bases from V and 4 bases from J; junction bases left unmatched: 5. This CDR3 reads CASREGQNNEKLFF. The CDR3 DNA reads TGTGCCAGCAGGGAGGGACAGAATAATGAAAAACTGTTTTTT.